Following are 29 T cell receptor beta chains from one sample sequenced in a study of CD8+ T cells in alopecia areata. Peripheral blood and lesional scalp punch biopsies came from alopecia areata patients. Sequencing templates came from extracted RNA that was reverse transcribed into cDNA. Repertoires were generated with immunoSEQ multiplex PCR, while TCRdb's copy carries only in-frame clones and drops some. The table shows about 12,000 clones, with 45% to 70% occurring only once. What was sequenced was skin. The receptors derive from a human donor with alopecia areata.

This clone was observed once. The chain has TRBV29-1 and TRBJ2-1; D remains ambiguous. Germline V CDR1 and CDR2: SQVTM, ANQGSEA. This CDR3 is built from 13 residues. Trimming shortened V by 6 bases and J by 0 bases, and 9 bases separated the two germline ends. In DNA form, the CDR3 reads TGCAGCGTGACACCGAGCTCCTACAATGAGCAGTTCTTC. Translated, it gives CSVTPSSYNEQFF.

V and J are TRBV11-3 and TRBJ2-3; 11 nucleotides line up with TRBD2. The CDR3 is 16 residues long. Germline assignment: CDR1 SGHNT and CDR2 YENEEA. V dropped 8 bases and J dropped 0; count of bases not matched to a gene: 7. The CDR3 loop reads CASRTSGGLSTDTQYF. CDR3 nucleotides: TGTGCCAGCCGTACTAGCGGGGGACTAAGCACAGATACGCAGTATTTT.

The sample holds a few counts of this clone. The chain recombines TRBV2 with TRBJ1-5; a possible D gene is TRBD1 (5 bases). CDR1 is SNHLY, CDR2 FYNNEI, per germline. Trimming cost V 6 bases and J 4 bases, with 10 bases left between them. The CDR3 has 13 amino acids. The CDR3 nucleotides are TGTGCCAGCAGGAGGGAGGGGAATCAGCCCCAGCATTTT. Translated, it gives CASRREGNQPQHF.

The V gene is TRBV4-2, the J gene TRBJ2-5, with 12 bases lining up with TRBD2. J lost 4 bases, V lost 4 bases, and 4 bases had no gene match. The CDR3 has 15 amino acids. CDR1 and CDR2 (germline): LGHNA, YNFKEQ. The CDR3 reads CASSPTSGSRETQYF. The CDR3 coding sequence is TGTGCCAGCAGCCCGACTAGCGGGAGTAGAGAGACCCAGTACTTC.

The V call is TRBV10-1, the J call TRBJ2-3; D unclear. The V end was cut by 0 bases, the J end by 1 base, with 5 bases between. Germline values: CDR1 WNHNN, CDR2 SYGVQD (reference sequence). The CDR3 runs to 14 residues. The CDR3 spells CASSESGRTDTQYF. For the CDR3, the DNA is TGCGCCAGCAGTGAGTCGGGTCGCACAGATACGCAGTATTTT.

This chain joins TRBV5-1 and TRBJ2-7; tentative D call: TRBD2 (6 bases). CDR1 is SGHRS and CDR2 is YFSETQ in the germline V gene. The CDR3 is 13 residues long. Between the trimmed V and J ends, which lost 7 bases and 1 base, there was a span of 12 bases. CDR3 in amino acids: CASRPGGSYEQYF. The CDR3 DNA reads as TGCGCCAGCCGCCCCGGGGGATCCTACGAGCAGTACTTC.

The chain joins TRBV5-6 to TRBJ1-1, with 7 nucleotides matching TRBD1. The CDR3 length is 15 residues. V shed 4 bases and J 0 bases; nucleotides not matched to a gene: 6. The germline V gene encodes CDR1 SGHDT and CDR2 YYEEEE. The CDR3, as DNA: TGTGCCAGCAGCCACCGGGACAGATTGAACACTGAAGCTTTCTTT. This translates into CASSHRDRLNTEAFF.

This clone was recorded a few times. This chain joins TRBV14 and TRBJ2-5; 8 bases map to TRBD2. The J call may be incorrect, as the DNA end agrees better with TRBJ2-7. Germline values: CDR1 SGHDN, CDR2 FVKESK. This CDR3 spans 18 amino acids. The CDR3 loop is CASSQDQYTTSVSYEQYF. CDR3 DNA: TGTGCCAGCAGCCAAGATCAATATACGACTAGCGTTTCCTACGAGCAGTACTTC.

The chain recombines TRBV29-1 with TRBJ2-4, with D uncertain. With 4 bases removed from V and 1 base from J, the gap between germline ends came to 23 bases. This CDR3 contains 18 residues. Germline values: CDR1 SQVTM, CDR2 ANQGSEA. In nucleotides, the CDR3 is TGCAGCGTTGCTAAGGGAAGGGCGGATGTCGTGGCCAAAAACATTCAGTACTTC. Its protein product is CSVAKGRADVVAKNIQYF. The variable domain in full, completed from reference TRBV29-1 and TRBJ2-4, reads SAVISQKPSRDICQRGTSLTIQCQVDSQVTMMFWYRQQPGQSLTLIATANQGSEATYESGFVIDKFPISRPNLTFSTLTVSNMSPEDSSIYLCSVAKGRADVVAKNIQYFGAGTRLSVL.

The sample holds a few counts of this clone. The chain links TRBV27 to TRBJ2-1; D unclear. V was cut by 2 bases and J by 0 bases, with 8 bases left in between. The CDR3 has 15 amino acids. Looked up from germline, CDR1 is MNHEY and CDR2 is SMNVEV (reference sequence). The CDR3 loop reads CASSLGLNSYNEQFF. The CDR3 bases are TGTGCCAGCAGTTTAGGGCTCAACTCCTACAATGAGCAGTTCTTC.

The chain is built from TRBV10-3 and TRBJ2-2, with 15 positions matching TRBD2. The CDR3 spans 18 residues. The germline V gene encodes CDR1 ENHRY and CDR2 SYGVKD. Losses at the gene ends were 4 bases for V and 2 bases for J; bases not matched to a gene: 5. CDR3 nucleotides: TGTGCCATCAGTGGGGGACTAGCGGGAGGTTCCAACACCGGGGAGCTGTTTTTT. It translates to CAISGGLAGGSNTGELFF.

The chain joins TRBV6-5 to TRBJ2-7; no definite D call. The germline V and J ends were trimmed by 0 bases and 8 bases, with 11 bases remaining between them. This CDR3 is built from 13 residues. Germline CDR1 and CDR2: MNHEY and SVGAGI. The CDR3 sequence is CASSYSRFSQQYF. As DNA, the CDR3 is TGTGCCAGCAGTTACTCGAGGTTCTCCCAGCAGTACTTC.

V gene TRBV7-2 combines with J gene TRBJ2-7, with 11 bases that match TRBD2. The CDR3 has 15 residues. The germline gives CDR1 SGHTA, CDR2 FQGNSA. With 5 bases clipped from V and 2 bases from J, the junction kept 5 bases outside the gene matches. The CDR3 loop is CASSPGTSGPYEQYF. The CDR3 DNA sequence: TGTGCCAGCAGCCCTGGGACTAGCGGACCCTACGAGCAGTACTTC.

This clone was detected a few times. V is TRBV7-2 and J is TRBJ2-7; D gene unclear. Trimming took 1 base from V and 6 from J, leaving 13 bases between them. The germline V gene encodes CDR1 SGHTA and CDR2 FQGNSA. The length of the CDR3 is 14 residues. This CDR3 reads CASSLGGTPGEQYF. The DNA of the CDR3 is TGTGCCAGCAGCTTAGGAGGTACGCCCGGCGAGCAGTACTTC.

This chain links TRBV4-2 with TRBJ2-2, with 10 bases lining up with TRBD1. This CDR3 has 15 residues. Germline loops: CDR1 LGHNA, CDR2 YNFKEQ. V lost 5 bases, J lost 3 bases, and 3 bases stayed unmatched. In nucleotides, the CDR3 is TGTGCCAGCAGCTTCGGGACAGGGGACACCGGGGAGCTGTTTTTT. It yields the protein CASSFGTGDTGELFF.

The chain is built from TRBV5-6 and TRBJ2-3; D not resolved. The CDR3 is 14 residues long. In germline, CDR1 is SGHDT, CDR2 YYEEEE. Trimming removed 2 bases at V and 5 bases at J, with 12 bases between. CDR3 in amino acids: CASSFWVSQDTQYF. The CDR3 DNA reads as TGTGCCAGCAGCTTTTGGGTCAGTCAAGATACGCAGTATTTT.

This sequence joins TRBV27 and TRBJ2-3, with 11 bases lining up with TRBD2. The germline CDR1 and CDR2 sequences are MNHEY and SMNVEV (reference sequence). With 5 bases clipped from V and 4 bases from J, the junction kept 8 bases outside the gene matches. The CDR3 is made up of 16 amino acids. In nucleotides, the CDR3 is TGTGCCAGCAGTATCACTAGCGGGGGCTACTCAGATACGCAGTATTTT. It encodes CASSITSGGYSDTQYF.

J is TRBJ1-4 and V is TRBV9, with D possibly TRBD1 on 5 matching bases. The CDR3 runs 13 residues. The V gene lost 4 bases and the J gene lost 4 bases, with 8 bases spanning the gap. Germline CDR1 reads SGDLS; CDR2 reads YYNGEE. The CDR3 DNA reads TGTGCCAGCAGCCGGGGCGATAATGAAAAACTGTTTTTT. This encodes CASSRGDNEKLFF.

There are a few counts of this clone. In DNA form, the CDR3 reads TGTGCCAGCAGCCCCGGATACGGGCGTGGGGATACGCAGTATTTT. Encoded protein: CASSPGYGRGDTQYF. The chain couples TRBV27 to TRBJ2-3; D not certain. V was cut by 6 bases and J by 6 bases, with 19 bases left in between. The CDR3 has 15 residues. Per germline, CDR1 MNHEY and CDR2 SMNVEV (reference sequence).

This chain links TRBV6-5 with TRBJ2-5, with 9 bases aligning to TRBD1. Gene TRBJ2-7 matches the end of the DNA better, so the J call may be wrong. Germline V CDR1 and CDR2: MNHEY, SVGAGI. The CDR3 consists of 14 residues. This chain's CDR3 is CASSKGQGPYEQYF. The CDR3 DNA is TGTGCCAGCAGTAAGGGACAGGGCCCCTACGAGCAGTACTTC.

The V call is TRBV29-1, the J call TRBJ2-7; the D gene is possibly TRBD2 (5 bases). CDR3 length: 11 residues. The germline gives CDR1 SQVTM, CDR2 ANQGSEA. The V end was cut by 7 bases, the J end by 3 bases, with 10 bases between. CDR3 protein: CSAEENYEQYF. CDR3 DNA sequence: TGCAGCGCGGAGGAAAACTACGAGCAGTACTTC.

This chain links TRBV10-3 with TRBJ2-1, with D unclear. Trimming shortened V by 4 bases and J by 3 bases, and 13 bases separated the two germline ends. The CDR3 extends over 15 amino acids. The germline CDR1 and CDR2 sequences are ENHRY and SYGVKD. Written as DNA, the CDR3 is TGTGCCATCAGTGTAAGGGAAGATTACTACAATGAGCAGTTCTTC. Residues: CAISVREDYYNEQFF.

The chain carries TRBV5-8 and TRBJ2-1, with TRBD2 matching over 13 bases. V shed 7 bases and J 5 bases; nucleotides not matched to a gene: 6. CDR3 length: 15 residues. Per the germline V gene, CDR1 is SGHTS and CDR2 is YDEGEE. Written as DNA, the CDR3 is TGTGCCAGCCGCCGCGGGACTAGCGGGAACAATGAGCAGTTCTTC. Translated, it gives CASRRGTSGNNEQFF. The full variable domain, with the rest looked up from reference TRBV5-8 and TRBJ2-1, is EAGVTQSPTHLIKTRGQQATLRCSPISGHTSVYWYQQALGLGLQFLLWYDEGEERNRGNFPPRFSGRQFPNYSSELNVNALELEDSALYLCASRRGTSGNNEQFFGPGTRLTVL.

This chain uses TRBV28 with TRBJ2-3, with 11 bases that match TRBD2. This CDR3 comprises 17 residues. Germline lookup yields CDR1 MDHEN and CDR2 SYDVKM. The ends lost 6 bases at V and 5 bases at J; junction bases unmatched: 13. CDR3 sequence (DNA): TGTGCCAGCAGCCCGGAGCCGGCTAGCGGGAGGAAAGATACGCAGTATTTT. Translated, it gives CASSPEPASGRKDTQYF. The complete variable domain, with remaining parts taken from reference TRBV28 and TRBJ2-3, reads DVKVTQSSRYLVKRTGEKVFLECVQDMDHENMFWYRQDPGLGLRLIYFSYDVKMKEKGDIPEGYSVSREKKERFSLILESASTNQTSMYLCASSPEPASGRKDTQYFGPGTRLTVL.

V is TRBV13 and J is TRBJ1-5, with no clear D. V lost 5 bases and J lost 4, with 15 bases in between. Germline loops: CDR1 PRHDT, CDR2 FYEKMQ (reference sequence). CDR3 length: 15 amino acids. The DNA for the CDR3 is TGTGCCAGCAGCCAAGGGAGAAATCGGAATCAGCCCCAGCATTTT. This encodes CASSQGRNRNQPQHF.

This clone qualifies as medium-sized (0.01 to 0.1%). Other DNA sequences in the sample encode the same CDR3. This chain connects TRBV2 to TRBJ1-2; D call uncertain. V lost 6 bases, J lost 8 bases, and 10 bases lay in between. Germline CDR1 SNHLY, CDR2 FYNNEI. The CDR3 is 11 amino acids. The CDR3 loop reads CASRDFQGYTF. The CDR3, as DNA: TGTGCCAGCAGAGATTTTCAGGGCTACACCTTC.

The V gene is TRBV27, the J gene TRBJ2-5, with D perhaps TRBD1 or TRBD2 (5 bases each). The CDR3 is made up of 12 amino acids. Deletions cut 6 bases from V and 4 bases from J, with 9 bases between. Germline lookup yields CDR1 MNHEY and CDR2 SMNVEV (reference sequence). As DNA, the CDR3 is TGTGCCAGCAGGGGGGTTATAGAGACCCAGTACTTC. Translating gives CASRGVIETQYF.

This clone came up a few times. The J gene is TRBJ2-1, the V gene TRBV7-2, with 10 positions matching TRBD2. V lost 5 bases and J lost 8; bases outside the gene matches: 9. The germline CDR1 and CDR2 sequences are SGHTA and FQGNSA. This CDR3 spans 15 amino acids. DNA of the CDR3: TGTGCCAGCAGCCCCGTAGCGGGGGGCCCGTATGAGCAGTTCTTC. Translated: CASSPVAGGPYEQFF.

The CDR3 reads CASSSGQIQETQYF. The CDR3, as DNA: TGTGCCAGCAGCTCGGGACAGATCCAAGAGACCCAGTACTTC. The rearrangement links TRBV7-8 to TRBJ2-5, with 7 positions matching TRBD1. V was clipped by 4 bases and J by 1 base; unmatched bases: 3. The germline V gene has CDR1 SGHVS and CDR2 FQNEAQ. The CDR3 length is 14 residues.